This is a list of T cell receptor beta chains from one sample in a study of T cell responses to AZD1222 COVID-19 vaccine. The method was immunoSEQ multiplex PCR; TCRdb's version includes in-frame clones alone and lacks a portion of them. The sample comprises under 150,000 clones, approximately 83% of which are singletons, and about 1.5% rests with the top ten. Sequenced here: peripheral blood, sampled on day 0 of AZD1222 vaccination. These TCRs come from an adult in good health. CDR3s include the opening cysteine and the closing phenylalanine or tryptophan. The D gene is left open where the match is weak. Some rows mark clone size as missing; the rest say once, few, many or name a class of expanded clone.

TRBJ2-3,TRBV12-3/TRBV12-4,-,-,TGTGCCAGCAGCACAGATACGCAGTATTTT,CASSTDTQYF
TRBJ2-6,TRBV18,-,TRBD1,TGTGCCAGCTCACCCTTTTACCGGACAGGCCGCTCTGGGGCCAACGTCCTGACTTTC,CASSPFYRTGRSGANVLTF
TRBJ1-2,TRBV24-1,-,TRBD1,TGTGCCACCAGTGATGGGACAGGGGGCAACTATGGCTACACCTTC,CATSDGTGGNYGYTF
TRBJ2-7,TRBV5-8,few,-,TGTGCCAGCCCTGACAGTGCCTACGAGCAGTACTTC,CASPDSAYEQYF
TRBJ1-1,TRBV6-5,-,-,TGTGCCAGCAACGGGGGCACTGAAGCTTTCTTT,CASNGGTEAFF
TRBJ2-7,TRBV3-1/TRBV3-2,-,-,TGTGCCAGCAGCCAAGCGGGGGGCCACTCCTACGAGCAGTACTTC,CASSQAGGHSYEQYF
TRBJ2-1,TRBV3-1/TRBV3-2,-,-,TGTGCCAGCAGCCAAGGACGGAACAATGAGCAGTTCTTC,CASSQGRNNEQFF
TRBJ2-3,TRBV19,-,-,TGTGCCAGTAGGGAGTTGGACGCAGATACGCAGTATTTT,CASRELDADTQYF
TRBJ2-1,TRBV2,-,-,TGTGCCAGCAGTGGTGCCGACTACAATGAGCAGTTCTTC,CASSGADYNEQFF
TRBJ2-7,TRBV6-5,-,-,TGTGCCAGCCTCCGAGTCTACGAGCAGTACTTC,CASLRVYEQYF
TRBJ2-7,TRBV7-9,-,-,TGTGCCAGCAGCTTGTCTCGCTGGACCCGGGGCTACGAGCAGTACTTC,CASSLSRWTRGYEQYF
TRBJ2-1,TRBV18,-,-,TGTGCCAGCTCACCATCGGGGCCCTACAATGAGCAGTTCTTC,CASSPSGPYNEQFF
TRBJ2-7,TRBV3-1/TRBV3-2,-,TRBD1,TGTGCCAGCAGCCAAATCGGGGGGACAGGGCGAAACGAGCAGTACTTC,CASSQIGGTGRNEQYF
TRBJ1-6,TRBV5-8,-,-,TGTGCCAGCAGCTTCTACCTTGGGGCCCTCCACTTT,CASSFYLGALHF
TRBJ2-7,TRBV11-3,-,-,TGTGCCAGCAGCTTAGACCAGGGGGGCTACGAGCAGTACTTC,CASSLDQGGYEQYF
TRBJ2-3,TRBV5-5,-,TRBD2,TGTGCCAGCAGCTTGAACGGGGGGGCCGGTACGCAGTATTTT,CASSLNGGAGTQYF
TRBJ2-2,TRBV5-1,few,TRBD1,TGCGCCAGCAGCGGCAGGACAGGGGACACCGGGGAGCTGTTTTTT,CASSGRTGDTGELFF